The 18 T cell receptor beta chains presented below share a single source sample, sequenced in a study of monozygotic twins with inflammatory bowel disease. TCRdb reprocessed the 5' RACE reads, keeping one entry per CDR3 protein, no DNA. Its clone listing holds approximately 330,000 distinct CDR3 sequences. The specimen sequenced was blood. These receptors originate from a human donor with ulcerative colitis or Crohn's disease, or a healthy co-twin of an affected twin (not recorded which).

This chain uses TRBV7-9 with TRBJ1-4. The germline V gene encodes CDR1 SEHNR and CDR2 FQNEAQ (reference sequence). The CDR3 is made up of 14 amino acids. CDR3 residues: CASSSGGFNEKLFF.

The gene calls are TRBV30 and TRBJ2-5; the TCRdb D gene call, TRBD2, has no DNA to confirm it. The germline V gene has CDR1 GTSNPN and CDR2 SVGIG (reference sequence). The CDR3 contains 14 residues. This chain's CDR3 is CAWSGTSWGETQYF.

The V call is TRBV7-2, the J call TRBJ1-1; absent DNA, TCRdb's TRBD1 call cannot be checked. This CDR3 spans 14 amino acids. Germline V gene data show CDR1 as SGHTA and CDR2 as FQGNSA. CDR3 protein: CASSLGGVVTEAFF.

The chain combines TRBV5-1 with TRBJ2-7; the TCRdb call, TRBD2, lacks DNA for checking. Germline CDR1 is SGHRS and CDR2 is YFSETQ. CDR3 size: 15 residues. CDR3 in amino acids: CASSSIQREAYEQYF. The full variable domain, in which reference TRBV5-1 and TRBJ2-7 provide the parts outside the CDR3, is KAGVTQTPRYLIKTRGQQVTLSCSPISGHRSVSWYQQTPGQGLQFLFEYFSETQRNKGNFPGRFSGRQFSNSRSEMNVSTLELGDSALYLCASSSIQREAYEQYFGPGTRLTVT.

The chain employs TRBV4-3 and TRBJ2-7; there is no DNA to check the TCRdb D call of TRBD1. Germline CDR1 is LGHNA and CDR2 is YSLEER. This CDR3 region has 16 residues. The CDR3 protein is CASSQDSLGQTYEQYF.

The chain links TRBV20-1 to TRBJ1-4. The CDR3 loop spans 13 amino acids. Germline V gene data show CDR1 as DFQATT and CDR2 as SNEGSKA (reference sequence). CDR3 in amino acids: CSAREGIEEKLFF.

This chain connects TRBV28 to TRBJ2-7; the D call from TCRdb, TRBD1, cannot be confirmed without DNA. The germline gives CDR1 MDHEN, CDR2 SYDVKM. The CDR3 sequence is 14 residues long. The CDR3 protein is CASSLRGVGYEQYF. The variable domain in full, completed from reference TRBV28 and TRBJ2-7, reads DVKVTQSSRYLVKRTGEKVFLECVQDMDHENMFWYRQDPGLGLRLIYFSYDVKMKEKGDIPEGYSVSREKKERFSLILESASTNQTSMYLCASSLRGVGYEQYFGPGTRLTVT.

The CDR3 loop is CASSLGPISYEQYF. The chain is built from TRBV7-9 and TRBJ2-7. CDR1 is SEHNR, CDR2 FQNEAQ, per germline (reference sequence). The CDR3 consists of 14 residues.

This sequence joins TRBV25-1 and TRBJ2-7; there is no DNA to check the TCRdb D call of TRBD1. Germline V CDR1 and CDR2: MGHDK, SYGVNS. CDR3 length equals 14 residues. The CDR3: CASRGQFRGDEQYF.

The chain couples TRBV29-1 to TRBJ2-7; TCRdb selects TRBD2, and the lack of DNA leaves this call unchecked. This CDR3 is built from 14 residues. Germline V CDR1 and CDR2: SQVTM, ANQGSEA. This CDR3 reads CSVFSWRGSYEQYF.

The genes are TRBV12-3 or TRBV12-4 and TRBJ2-4; checking the TCRdb D call of TRBD1 is not possible without DNA. The CDR3 totals 15 residues. CDR3 region: CASSGTQPTGHIQYF.

The rearrangement links TRBV7-2 to TRBJ1-1. The CDR3 has 13 residues. Germline assignment: CDR1 SGHTA and CDR2 FQGNSA. This CDR3 reads CPSSSLKGTEAFF. The full variable domain, with the rest looked up from reference TRBV7-2 and TRBJ1-1, is GAGVSQSPSNKVTEKGKDVELRCDPISGHTALYWYRQSLGQGLEFLIYFQGNSAPDKSGLPSDRFSAERTGGSVSTLTIQRTQQEDSAVYLCPSSSLKGTEAFFGQGTRLTVV.

The CDR3: CATSDTTSRDYNEQFF. This sequence joins TRBV24-1 and TRBJ2-1; TCRdb's D call of TRBD2 is untestable without DNA. This CDR3 has 16 residues. Germline V gives CDR1 KGHDR, CDR2 SFDVKD.

The chain recombines TRBV30 with TRBJ1-2. Germline values: CDR1 GTSNPN, CDR2 SVGIG (reference sequence). CDR3 length equals 16 residues. CDR3: CAWRDGRSTSDYGYTF.

The chain uses TRBV27 and TRBJ1-1; TCRdb proposes TRBD1, but this gene call is untestable without DNA. Germline V gene lookup returns CDR1 MNHEY and CDR2 SMNVEV (reference sequence). This CDR3 comprises 14 residues. The CDR3 protein is CASSPPGSNTEAFF.

The chain links TRBV2 to TRBJ1-1. The CDR3 totals 11 residues. Looked up from germline, CDR1 is SNHLY and CDR2 is FYNNEI. CDR3 amino acids: CASLRATEAFF. The full variable domain, completed using reference TRBV2 and TRBJ1-1, is EPEVTQTPSHQVTQMGQEVILRCVPISNHLYFYWYRQILGQKVEFLVSFYNNEISEKSEIFDDQFSVERPDGSNFTLKIRSTKLEDSAMYFCASLRATEAFFGQGTRLTVV.

The CDR3 sequence is CASSYRIGEPFYEQYF. The J gene is TRBJ2-7, the V gene TRBV6-2 or TRBV6-3. CDR1 is MNHEY, CDR2 SVGEGT, per germline. The CDR3 consists of 16 residues.

V and J are TRBV7-8 and TRBJ1-5; TCRdb proposes TRBD1, but this gene call is untestable without DNA. Germline V CDR1 and CDR2: SGHVS, FQNEAQ. The CDR3 runs to 16 residues. CDR3 residues: CASSPRQGSSNQPQHF.